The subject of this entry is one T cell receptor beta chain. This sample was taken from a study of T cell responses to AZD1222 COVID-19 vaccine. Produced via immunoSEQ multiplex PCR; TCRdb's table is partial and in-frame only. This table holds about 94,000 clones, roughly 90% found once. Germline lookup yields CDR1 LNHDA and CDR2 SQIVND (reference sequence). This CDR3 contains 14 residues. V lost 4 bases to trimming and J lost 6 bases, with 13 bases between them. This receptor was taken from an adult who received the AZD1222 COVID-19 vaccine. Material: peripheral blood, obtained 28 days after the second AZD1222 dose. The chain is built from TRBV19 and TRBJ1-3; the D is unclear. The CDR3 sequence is CASSSGEGINTIYF. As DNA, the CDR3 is TGTGCCAGTAGTAGCGGGGAAGGTATAAACACCATATATTTT.